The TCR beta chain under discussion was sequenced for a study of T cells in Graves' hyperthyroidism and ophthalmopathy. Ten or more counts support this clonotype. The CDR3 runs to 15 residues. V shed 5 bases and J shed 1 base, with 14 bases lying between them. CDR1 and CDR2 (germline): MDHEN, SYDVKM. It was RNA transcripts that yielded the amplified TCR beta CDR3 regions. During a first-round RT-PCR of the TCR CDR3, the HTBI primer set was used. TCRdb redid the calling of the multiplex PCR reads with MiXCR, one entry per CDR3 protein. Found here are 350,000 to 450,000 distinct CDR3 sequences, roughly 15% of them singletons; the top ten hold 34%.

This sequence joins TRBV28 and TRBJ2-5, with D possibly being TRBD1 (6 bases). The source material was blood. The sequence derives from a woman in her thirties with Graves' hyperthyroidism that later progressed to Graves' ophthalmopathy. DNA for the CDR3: TGTGCCAGCAGTCCCCAACAGGGCACCCAAGAGACCCAGTACTTC. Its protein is CASSPQQGTQETQYF.